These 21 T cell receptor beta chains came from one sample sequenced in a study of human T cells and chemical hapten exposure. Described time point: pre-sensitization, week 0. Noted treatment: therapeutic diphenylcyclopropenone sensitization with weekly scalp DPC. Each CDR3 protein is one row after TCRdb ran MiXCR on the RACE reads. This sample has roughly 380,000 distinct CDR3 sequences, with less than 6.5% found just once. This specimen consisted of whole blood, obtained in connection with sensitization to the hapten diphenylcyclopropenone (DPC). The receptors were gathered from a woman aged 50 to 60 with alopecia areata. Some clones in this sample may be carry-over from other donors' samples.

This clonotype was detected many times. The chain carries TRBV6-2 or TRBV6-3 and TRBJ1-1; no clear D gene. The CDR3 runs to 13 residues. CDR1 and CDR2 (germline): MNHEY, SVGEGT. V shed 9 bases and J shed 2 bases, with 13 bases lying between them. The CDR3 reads CASRENGNTEAFF. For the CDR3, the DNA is TGTGCCAGTCGCGAAAACGGAAACACTGAAGCTTTCTTT.

This chain's CDR3 is CASRAGNNQPQHF. In DNA form, the CDR3 reads TGTGCCAGCAGAGCGGGAAACAATCAGCCCCAGCATTTT. V gene TRBV6-1 combines with J gene TRBJ1-5; D gene unclear. The germline gives CDR1 MNHNS, CDR2 SASEGT. V was cut by 6 bases and J by 3 bases, with 9 bases left in between. This CDR3 spans 13 amino acids.

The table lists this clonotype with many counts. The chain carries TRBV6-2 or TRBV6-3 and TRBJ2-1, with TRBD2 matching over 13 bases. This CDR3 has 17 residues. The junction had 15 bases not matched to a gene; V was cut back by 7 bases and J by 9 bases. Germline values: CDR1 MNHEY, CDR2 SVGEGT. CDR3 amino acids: CASNAYRLAGGLGEQFF. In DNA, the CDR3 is TGTGCCAGCAACGCATATAGACTAGCGGGAGGCTTAGGTGAGCAGTTCTTC.

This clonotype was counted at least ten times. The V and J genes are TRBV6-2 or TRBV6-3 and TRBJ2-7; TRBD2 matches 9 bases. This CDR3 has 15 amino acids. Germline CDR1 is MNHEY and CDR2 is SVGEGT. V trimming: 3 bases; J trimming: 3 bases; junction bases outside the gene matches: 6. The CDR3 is CASSYEETSGYEQYF. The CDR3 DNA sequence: TGTGCCAGCAGTTATGAGGAGACTAGCGGCTACGAGCAGTACTTC.

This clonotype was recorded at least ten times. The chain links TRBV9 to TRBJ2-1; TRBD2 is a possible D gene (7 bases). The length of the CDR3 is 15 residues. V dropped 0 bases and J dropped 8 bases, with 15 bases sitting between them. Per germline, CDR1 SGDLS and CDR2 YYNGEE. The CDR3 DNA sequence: TGTGCCAGCAGCGTAGAGGGGGGGCCTCCCCATGAGCAGTTCTTC. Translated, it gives CASSVEGGPPHEQFF.

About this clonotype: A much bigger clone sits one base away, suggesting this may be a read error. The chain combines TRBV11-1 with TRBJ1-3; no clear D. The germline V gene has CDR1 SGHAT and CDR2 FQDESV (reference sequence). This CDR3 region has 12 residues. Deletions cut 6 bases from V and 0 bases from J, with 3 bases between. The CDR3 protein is CASRPSGNTIYF. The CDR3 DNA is TGTGCCAGCAGGCCCTCTGGAAACACCATATATTTT. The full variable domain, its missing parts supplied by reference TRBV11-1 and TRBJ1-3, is EAEVAQSPRYKITEKSQAVAFWCDPISGHATLYWYRQILGQGPELLVQFQDESVVDDSQLPKDRFSAERLKGVDSTLKIQPAELGDSAMYLCASRPSGNTIYFGEGSWLTVV.

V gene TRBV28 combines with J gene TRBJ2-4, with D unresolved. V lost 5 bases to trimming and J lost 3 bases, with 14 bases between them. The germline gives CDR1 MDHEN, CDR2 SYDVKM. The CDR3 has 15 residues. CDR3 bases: TGTGCCAGCAGTCCCGGTGGGATAGGCAAAAACATTCAGTACTTC. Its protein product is CASSPGGIGKNIQYF.

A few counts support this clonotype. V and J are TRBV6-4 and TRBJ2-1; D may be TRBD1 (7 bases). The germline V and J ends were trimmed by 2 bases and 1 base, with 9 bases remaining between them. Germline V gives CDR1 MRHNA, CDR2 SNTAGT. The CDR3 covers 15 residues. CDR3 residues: CASSDAGGSYNEQFF. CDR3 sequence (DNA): TGTGCCAGCAGTGACGCAGGGGGGTCCTACAATGAGCAGTTCTTC.

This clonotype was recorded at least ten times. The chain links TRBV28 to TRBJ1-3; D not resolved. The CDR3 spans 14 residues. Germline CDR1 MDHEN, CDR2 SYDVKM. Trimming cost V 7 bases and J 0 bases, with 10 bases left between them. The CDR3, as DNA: TGTGCCAGCAATCCCCCGGGCTCTGGAAACACCATATATTTT. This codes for CASNPPGSGNTIYF.

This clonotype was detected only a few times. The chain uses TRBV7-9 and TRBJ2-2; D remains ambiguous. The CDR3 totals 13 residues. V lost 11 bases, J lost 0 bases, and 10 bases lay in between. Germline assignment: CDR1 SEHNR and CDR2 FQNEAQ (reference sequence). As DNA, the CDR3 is TGTGCCGGAGAGGCGGCGAACACCGGGGAGCTGTTTTTT. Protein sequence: CAGEAANTGELFF.

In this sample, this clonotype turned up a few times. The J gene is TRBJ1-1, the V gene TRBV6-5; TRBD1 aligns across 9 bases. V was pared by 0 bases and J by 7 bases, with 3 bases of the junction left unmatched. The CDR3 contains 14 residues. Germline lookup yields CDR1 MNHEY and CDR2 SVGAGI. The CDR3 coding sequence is TGTGCCAGCAGTTACTCCGGGACAGGGTTTGAAGCTTTCTTT. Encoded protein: CASSYSGTGFEAFF.

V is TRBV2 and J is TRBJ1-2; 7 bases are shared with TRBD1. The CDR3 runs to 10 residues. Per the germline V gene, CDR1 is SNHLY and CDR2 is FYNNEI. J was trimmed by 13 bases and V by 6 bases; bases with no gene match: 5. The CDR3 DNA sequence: TGTGCCAGCAGAGCAGGGGGGAGCACCTTC. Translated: CASRAGGSTF.

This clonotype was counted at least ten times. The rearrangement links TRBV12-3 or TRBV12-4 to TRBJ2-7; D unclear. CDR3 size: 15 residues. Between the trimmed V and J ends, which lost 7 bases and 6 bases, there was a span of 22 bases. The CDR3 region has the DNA TGTGCCAGCACTCAACACGGCTATTCGGTCGGCGAGCAGTACTTC. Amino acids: CASTQHGYSVGEQYF.

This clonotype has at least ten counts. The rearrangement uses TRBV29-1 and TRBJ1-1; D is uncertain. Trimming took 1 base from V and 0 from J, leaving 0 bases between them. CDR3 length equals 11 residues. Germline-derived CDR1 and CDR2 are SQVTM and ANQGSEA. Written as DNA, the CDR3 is TGCAGCGTTGAAGTGAACACTGAAGCTTTCTTT. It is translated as CSVEVNTEAFF.

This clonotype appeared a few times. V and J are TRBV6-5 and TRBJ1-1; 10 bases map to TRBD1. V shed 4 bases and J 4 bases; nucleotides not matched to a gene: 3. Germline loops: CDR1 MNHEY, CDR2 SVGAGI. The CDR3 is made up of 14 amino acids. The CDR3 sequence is CASSSRTGGTEAFF. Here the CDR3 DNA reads TGTGCCAGCAGTTCTAGGACAGGGGGCACTGAAGCTTTCTTT.

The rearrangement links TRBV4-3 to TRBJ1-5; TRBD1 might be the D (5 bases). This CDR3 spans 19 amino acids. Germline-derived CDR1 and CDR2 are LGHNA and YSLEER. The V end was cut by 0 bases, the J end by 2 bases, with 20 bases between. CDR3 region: CASSQDPGGKGPGNQPQHF. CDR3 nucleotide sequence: TGCGCCAGCAGCCAAGATCCGGGTGGAAAGGGGCCAGGCAATCAGCCCCAGCATTTT.

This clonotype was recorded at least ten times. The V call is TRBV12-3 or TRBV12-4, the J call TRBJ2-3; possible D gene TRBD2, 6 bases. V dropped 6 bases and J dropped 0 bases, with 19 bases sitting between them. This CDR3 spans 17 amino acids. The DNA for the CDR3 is TGTGCCAGCAGCCACCCGGCGTCGAGCGGGAGCACAGATACGCAGTATTTT. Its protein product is CASSHPASSGSTDTQYF.

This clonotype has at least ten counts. For the CDR3, the DNA is TGTGCCATCAGTGAGCAGGGACAGAAAAACATTCAGTACTTC. Its protein product is CAISEQGQKNIQYF. The chain couples TRBV10-3 to TRBJ2-4; 7 nucleotides agree with TRBD1. Germline CDR1 and CDR2: ENHRY and SYGVKD. CDR3 length: 14 amino acids. V dropped 2 bases and J dropped 4; count of bases not matched to a gene: 2.

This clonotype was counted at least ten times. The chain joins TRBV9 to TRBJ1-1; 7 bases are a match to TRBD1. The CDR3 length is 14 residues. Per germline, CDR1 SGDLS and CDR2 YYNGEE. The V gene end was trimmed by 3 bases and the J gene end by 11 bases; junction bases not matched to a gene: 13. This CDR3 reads CASSASNRGSYAFF. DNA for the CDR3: TGTGCCAGCAGCGCTTCCAACAGGGGATCGTATGCTTTCTTT. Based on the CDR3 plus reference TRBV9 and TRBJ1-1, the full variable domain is DSGVTQTPKHLITATGQRVTLRCSPRSGDLSVYWYQQSLDQGLQFLIQYYNGEERAKGNILERFSAQQFPDLHSELNLSSLELGDSALYFCASSASNRGSYAFFGQGTRLTVV.

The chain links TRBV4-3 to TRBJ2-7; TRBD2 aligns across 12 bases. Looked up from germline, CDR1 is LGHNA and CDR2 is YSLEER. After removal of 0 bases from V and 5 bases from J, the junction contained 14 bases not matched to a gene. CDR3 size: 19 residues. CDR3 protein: CASSQDGPTSGSSWDEQYF. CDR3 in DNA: TGCGCCAGCAGCCAAGATGGACCGACTAGCGGGAGCAGTTGGGACGAGCAGTACTTC.

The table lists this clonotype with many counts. CDR3 DNA: TGTGCCAGCCTGAATGTCGAGCAGTACTTC. Its protein product is CASLNVEQYF. The rearrangement links TRBV2 to TRBJ2-7; D not resolved. CDR3 size: 10 residues. The V and J ends lost 8 bases and 6 bases respectively, with 8 bases between them. The germline CDR1 and CDR2 sequences are SNHLY and FYNNEI.